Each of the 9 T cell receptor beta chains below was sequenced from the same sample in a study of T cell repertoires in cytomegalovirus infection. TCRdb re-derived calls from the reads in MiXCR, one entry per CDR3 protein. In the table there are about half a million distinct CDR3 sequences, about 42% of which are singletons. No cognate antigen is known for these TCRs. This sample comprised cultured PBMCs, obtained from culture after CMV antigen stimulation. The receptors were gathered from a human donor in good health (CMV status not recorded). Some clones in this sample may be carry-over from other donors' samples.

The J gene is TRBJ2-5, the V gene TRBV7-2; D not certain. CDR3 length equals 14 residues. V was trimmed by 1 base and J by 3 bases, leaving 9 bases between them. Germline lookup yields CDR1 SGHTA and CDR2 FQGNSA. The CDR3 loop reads CASSLGFSKETQYF. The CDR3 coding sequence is TGTGCCAGCAGCTTAGGTTTCAGCAAAGAGACCCAGTACTTC.

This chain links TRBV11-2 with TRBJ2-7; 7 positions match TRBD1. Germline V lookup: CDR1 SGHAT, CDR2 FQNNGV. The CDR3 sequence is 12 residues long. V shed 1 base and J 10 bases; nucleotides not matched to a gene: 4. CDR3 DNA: TGTGCCAGCAGCTTAGCCGGGACAGAACAGTACTTC. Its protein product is CASSLAGTEQYF. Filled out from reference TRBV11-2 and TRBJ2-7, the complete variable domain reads EAGVAQSPRYKIIEKRQSVAFWCNPISGHATLYWYQQILGQGPKLLIQFQNNGVVDDSQLPKDRFSAERLKGVDSTLKIQPAKLEDSAVYLCASSLAGTEQYFGPGTRLTVT.

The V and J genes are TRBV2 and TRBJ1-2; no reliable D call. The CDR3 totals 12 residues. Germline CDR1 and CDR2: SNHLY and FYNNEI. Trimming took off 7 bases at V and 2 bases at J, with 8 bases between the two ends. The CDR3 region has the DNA TGTGCCAGCATGCCCGCAAACTATGGCTACACCTTC. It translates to CASMPANYGYTF.

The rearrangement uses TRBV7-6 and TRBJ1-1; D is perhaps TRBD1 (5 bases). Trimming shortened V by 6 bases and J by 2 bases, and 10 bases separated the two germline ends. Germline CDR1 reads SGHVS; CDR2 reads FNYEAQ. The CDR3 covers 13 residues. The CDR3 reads CASRIQGNTEAFF. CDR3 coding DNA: TGTGCCAGCAGAATTCAGGGAAACACTGAAGCTTTCTTT.

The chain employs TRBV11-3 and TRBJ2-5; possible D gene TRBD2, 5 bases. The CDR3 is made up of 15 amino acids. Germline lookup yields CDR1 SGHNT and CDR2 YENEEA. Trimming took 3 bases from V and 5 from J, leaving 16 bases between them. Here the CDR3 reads CASSFGQTEGETQYF. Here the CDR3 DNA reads TGTGCCAGCAGCTTCGGCCAGACCGAGGGCGAGACCCAGTACTTC.

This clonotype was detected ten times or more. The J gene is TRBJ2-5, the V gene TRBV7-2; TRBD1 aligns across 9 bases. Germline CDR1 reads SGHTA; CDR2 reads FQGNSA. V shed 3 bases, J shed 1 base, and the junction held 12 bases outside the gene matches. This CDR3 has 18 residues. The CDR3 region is CASSFSPGGTGIQETQYF. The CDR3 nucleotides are TGTGCCAGCAGCTTTTCCCCGGGCGGGACAGGGATCCAAGAGACCCAGTACTTC.

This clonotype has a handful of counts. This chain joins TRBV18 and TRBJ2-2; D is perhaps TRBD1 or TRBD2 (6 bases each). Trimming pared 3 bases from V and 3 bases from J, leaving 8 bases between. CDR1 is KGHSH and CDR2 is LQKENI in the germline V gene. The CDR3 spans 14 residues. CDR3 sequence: CASSPRGHTGELFF. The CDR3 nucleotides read TGTGCCAGCTCACCCCGGGGGCACACCGGGGAGCTGTTTTTT.

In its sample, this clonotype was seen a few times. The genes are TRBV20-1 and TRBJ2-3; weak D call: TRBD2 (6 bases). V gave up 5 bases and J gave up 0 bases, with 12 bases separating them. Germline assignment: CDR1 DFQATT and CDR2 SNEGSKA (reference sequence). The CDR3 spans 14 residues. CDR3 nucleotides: TGCAGTGCTTTTATGAGCGGGAGCACAGATACGCAGTATTTT. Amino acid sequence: CSAFMSGSTDTQYF.

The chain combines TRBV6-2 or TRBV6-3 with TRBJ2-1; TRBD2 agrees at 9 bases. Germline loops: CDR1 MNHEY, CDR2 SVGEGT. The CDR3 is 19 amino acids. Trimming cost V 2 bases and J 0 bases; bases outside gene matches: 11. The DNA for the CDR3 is TGTGCCAGCAGTTACCTACTTTTAGCGGGAGCGATCTCCTACAATGAGCAGTTCTTC. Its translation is CASSYLLLAGAISYNEQFF.